Shown below are 9 T cell receptor beta chains from a single sample sequenced in a study of blood T cell repertoires in COVID-19. Profiling relied on immunoSEQ multiplex PCR, and the TCRdb table lists in-frame clones only, not all of them. This table holds about 120,000 clones, roughly nine tenths found once. Sequencing input: peripheral blood. The receptor set was obtained from a man between 65 and 85 years old with active or convalescent COVID-19.

This clone occurred once. The gene calls are TRBV6-2 or TRBV6-3 and TRBJ2-3, with 11 nucleotides matching TRBD2. From germline, CDR1 is MNHEY and CDR2 SVGEGT. The CDR3 is 16 residues long. V lost 5 bases, J lost 0 bases, and 4 bases stayed unmatched. CDR3 in amino acids: CASSVRLAGSTDTQYF. In DNA, the CDR3 is TGTGCCAGCAGTGTCCGACTAGCGGGAAGCACAGATACGCAGTATTTT.

This chain connects TRBV27 to TRBJ1-2; 7 bases are shared with TRBD1. V dropped 0 bases and J dropped 6; count of bases not matched to a gene: 7. CDR3 length: 15 amino acids. CDR1 is MNHEY and CDR2 is SMNVEV in the germline V gene (reference sequence). The CDR3 nucleotides are TGTGCCAGCAGTTTATCGTATTTGGGGACAGATGGCTACACCTTC. It translates to CASSLSYLGTDGYTF.

The V call is TRBV6-6, the J call TRBJ2-2, with 12 positions matching TRBD2. The CDR3 is 15 amino acids. From germline, CDR1 is MNHNY and CDR2 SVGAGI (reference sequence). The ends lost 7 bases at V and 4 bases at J; junction bases unmatched: 4. CDR3 coding DNA: TGTGCCAGCACCGCTAGCGGGAGGGCCACCGGGGAGCTGTTTTTT. Translating it yields CASTASGRATGELFF.

This clone was recorded only once. The chain has TRBV19 and TRBJ1-3; the match to TRBD1 covers 7 bases. This CDR3 has 16 amino acids. Trimming at V came to 5 bases and at J to 0 bases, leaving 7 bases not matched to a gene. Germline loops: CDR1 LNHDA, CDR2 SQIVND (reference sequence). Written as DNA, the CDR3 is TGTGCCAGTAGTTCCCTTCCAGGGGGCTCTGGAAACACCATATATTTT. Its translation is CASSSLPGGSGNTIYF. The entire variable domain, with the rest obtained from reference TRBV19 and TRBJ1-3, is as follows: DGGITQSPKYLFRKEGQNVTLSCEQNLNHDAMYWYRQDPGQGLRLIYYSQIVNDFQKGDIAEGYSVSREKKESFPLTVTSAQKNPTAFYLCASSSLPGGSGNTIYFGEGSWLTVV.

The J gene is TRBJ2-5, the V gene TRBV12-3 or TRBV12-4, with TRBD2 matching 7 bases. V lost 7 bases and J lost 5; bases outside the gene matches: 7. CDR3 length equals 13 residues. CDR3 DNA: TGTGCCAGCACCTGGGGGGGTAGGGAGACCCAGTACTTC. Protein: CASTWGGRETQYF.

The chain carries TRBV5-4 and TRBJ1-1; 8 bases are a match to TRBD1. The CDR3 loop spans 16 amino acids. Germline V lookup: CDR1 SGHNT, CDR2 YYREEE (reference sequence). Trimming at V came to 4 bases and at J to 4 bases, leaving 12 bases not matched to a gene. CDR3 sequence: CASSPPGQGGITEAFF. The CDR3 DNA follows: TGTGCCAGCAGCCCCCCCGGACAGGGAGGTATCACTGAAGCTTTCTTT.

This CDR3 reads CAISGTSGISYNEQFF. The CDR3, as DNA: TGTGCCATCAGTGGGACTAGCGGAATTTCCTACAATGAGCAGTTCTTC. The V gene is TRBV10-3, the J gene TRBJ2-1, with 10 nucleotides matching TRBD2. CDR1 ENHRY and CDR2 SYGVKD come from the germline V gene. V trimming: 4 bases; J trimming: 1 base; junction bases outside the gene matches: 4. The CDR3 extends over 16 amino acids.

The count of this clone is one. The same CDR3 also results from other DNA sequences found in this sample. As DNA, the CDR3 is TGTGCCAGCAGTTACTCCGAGGATAATTCACCCCTCCACTTT. Translating gives CASSYSEDNSPLHF. The chain joins TRBV6-6 to TRBJ1-6, with unresolved D. CDR3 length equals 14 residues. The germline V gene has CDR1 MNHNY and CDR2 SVGAGI (reference sequence). V was pared by 0 bases and J by 5 bases, with 5 bases between.

The J gene is TRBJ1-5, the V gene TRBV10-3; D is perhaps TRBD1 (6 bases). The CDR3 has 18 residues. The germline V gene has CDR1 ENHRY and CDR2 SYGVKD. V shed 0 bases and J shed 0 bases, with 15 bases lying between them. The CDR3 loop is CAISESSTGSDSNQPQHF. The DNA of the CDR3 is TGTGCCATCAGTGAGTCATCGACAGGCTCCGATAGCAATCAGCCCCAGCATTTT.